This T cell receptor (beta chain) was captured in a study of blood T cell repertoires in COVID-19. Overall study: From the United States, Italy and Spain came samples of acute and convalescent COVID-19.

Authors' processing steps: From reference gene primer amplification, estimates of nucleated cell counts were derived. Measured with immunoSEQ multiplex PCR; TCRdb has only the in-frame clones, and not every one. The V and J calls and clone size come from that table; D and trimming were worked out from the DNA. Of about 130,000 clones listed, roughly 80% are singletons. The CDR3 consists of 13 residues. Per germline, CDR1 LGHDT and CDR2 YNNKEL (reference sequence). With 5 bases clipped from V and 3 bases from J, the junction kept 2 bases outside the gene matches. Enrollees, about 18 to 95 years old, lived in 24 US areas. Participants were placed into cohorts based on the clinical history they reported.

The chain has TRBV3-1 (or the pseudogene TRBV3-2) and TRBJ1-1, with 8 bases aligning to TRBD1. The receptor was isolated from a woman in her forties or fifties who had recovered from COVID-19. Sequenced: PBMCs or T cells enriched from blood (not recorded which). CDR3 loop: CASSDRGYTEAFF. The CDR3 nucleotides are TGTGCCAGCAGCGACAGGGGTTACACTGAAGCTTTCTTT.